Below, 31 T cell receptor beta chains from the same sample are listed, as sequenced in a study of T cells in Graves' hyperthyroidism and ophthalmopathy. TCR beta CDR3 regions were amplified from RNA. First-round RT-PCR targeting the TCR CDR3 was performed with the HTBI primer set. TCRdb independently ran MiXCR on the multiplex PCR reads; one entry per CDR3 protein. This table has roughly 700,000 distinct CDR3 sequences, approximately 36% appearing once. Sequencing was done on a sample of blood. These receptor sequences come from a woman in her thirties or forties with Graves' hyperthyroidism.

This clonotype has only a few counts. This chain connects TRBV30 to TRBJ2-7; tentatively, D is TRBD1 or TRBD2 (5 bases each). The CDR3 has 15 residues. V was cut by 1 base and J by 2 bases, with 15 bases left in between. The germline CDR1 and CDR2 sequences are GTSNPN and SVGIG (reference sequence). CDR3 in DNA: TGTGCCTGGAGTGCCGGGGCGGCAGTCCCCTACGAGCAGTACTTC. Protein sequence: CAWSAGAAVPYEQYF.

Notes on this clonotype: A much larger clone lies one base from this, so it may be a read error. The chain is built from TRBV19 and TRBJ1-5; no clear D. The CDR3 totals 13 residues. Germline values: CDR1 LNHDA, CDR2 SQIVND (reference sequence). CDR3 sequence reads: CAGSDRRDQPQHF. The DNA of the CDR3 is TGTGCCGGTAGTGACCGGAGGGATCAGCCCCAGCATTTT.

This rearrangement joins TRBV29-1 to TRBJ1-2, with 7 bases that match TRBD1. Germline CDR1 reads SQVTM; CDR2 reads ANQGSEA. The CDR3 sequence is 15 residues long. The V and J ends lost 4 bases and 6 bases, in that order; junction bases with no gene match: 14. The CDR3 protein is CSVGGTEGTGNGYTF. DNA of the CDR3: TGCAGCGTTGGCGGGACAGAAGGAACAGGGAATGGCTACACCTTC.

The sample holds a few counts of this clonotype. CDR3 sequence reads: CASSPRDRRNTEAFF. For the CDR3, the DNA is TGTGCCAGCAGTCCCCGGGACAGGAGGAACACTGAAGCTTTCTTT. The genes are TRBV6-5 and TRBJ1-1; 8 bases align to TRBD1. Trimming removed 5 bases from V and 1 base from J; junction bases left unmatched: 6. The CDR3 runs to 15 residues. In germline, CDR1 is MNHEY, CDR2 SVGAGI.

This clonotype was seen more than once but under ten times. V is TRBV4-3 and J is TRBJ2-2, with D unresolved. V was cut by 4 bases and J by 1 base, with 10 bases left in between. Germline CDR1 is LGHNA and CDR2 is YSLEER. The CDR3 covers 15 residues. The chain's CDR3 is CASSRGSMNTGELFF. DNA of the CDR3: TGCGCCAGCAGCCGGGGTAGTATGAACACCGGGGAGCTGTTTTTT.

This clonotype was recorded at least ten times. The chain joins TRBV7-2 to TRBJ2-2, with a weak D call TRBD1 (6 bases). The CDR3 runs to 14 residues. CDR1 and CDR2 (germline): SGHTA, FQGNSA. V was shortened by 3 bases and J by 4 bases, with 9 bases between the two germline ends. The CDR3, as DNA: TGTGCCAGCAGCTTGACAGGATTCACCGGGGAGCTGTTTTTT. The encoded protein is CASSLTGFTGELFF.

Many counts were recorded for this clonotype. This chain uses TRBV19 with TRBJ2-7; D might be TRBD2 (6 bases). The CDR3 has 15 residues. The ends were cut back, 2 bases at V and 7 bases at J, with 18 bases in the middle. Looked up from germline, CDR1 is LNHDA and CDR2 is SQIVND (reference sequence). CDR3 DNA: TGTGCCAGTAGTATAATGGGGGGAGGACTACGGGAGCAGTACTTC. Amino acid sequence: CASSIMGGGLREQYF.

This clonotype occurred many times. The chain carries TRBV29-1 and TRBJ2-5; no clear D gene. The length of the CDR3 is 12 residues. Trimming left V 1 base short and J 3 bases short, with 6 bases between. Germline CDR1 and CDR2: SQVTM and ANQGSEA. The DNA for the CDR3 is TGCAGCGTTGAAGCCAGTAAAGAGACCCAGTACTTC. It specifies CSVEASKETQYF.

This clonotype was seen many times. The CDR3 DNA reads TGTGCCAGCATCCCTAGCGGGGGGGACTATGGCTACACCTTC. Translation: CASIPSGGDYGYTF. The chain couples TRBV7-9 to TRBJ1-2; possibly TRBD1 for D (5 bases). Germline values: CDR1 SEHNR, CDR2 FQNEAQ (reference sequence). This CDR3 spans 14 amino acids. Between the trimmed V and J ends, which lost 7 bases and 3 bases, there was a span of 15 bases. Full variable domain (remainder filled in from reference TRBV7-9 and TRBJ1-2): DTGVSQNPRHKITKRGQNVTFRCDPISEHNRLYWYRQTLGQGPEFLTYFQNEAQLEKSRLLSDRFSAERPKGSFSTLEIQRTEQGDSAMYLCASIPSGGDYGYTFGSGTRLTVV.

The rearrangement links TRBV20-1 to TRBJ2-5; 9 nucleotides match TRBD2. This CDR3 contains 14 residues. The germline V gene encodes CDR1 DFQATT and CDR2 SNEGSKA (reference sequence). Unmatched junction bases numbered 6, after V lost 3 bases and J lost 4 bases. The CDR3: CSASVAGGVETQYF. The CDR3 coding sequence is TGCAGTGCTAGTGTCGCGGGAGGGGTAGAGACCCAGTACTTC.

The table lists this clonotype with many counts. V gene TRBV2 combines with J gene TRBJ2-5; no definite D call. The germline gives CDR1 SNHLY, CDR2 FYNNEI. Trimming removed 1 base at V and 0 bases at J, with 6 bases between. The CDR3 is 14 residues long. The CDR3 sequence is CASSEGQHQETQYF. CDR3 DNA: TGTGCCAGCAGTGAAGGACAACACCAAGAGACCCAGTACTTC.

This clonotype was found many times. The rearrangement uses TRBV20-1 and TRBJ2-5; D gene ambiguous. V lost 0 bases to trimming and J lost 1 base, with 9 bases between them. The length of the CDR3 is 14 residues. Per the germline V gene, CDR1 is DFQATT and CDR2 is SNEGSKA (reference sequence). This CDR3 reads CSARDRVVQETQYF. DNA for the CDR3: TGCAGTGCTAGAGATAGGGTAGTCCAAGAGACCCAGTACTTC.

In the case of this clonotype: The CDR3 carries no conserved terminal phenylalanine or tryptophan, so it likely arises from a read error. Because the CDR3's place on the DNA is in doubt, the DNA is left out and the CDR3 is given as listed by TCRdb. The chain uses TRBV25-1 and TRBJ1-6. In germline, CDR1 is MGHDK, CDR2 SYGVNS. The CDR3 totals 11 residues, both ends included. The CDR3 is CASSEYVDRHS.

This clonotype was observed a few times. The V and J genes are TRBV30 and TRBJ2-7; maybe TRBD2 (6 bases). V was clipped by 5 bases and J by 0 bases, with 17 bases between them. CDR1 GTSNPN and CDR2 SVGIG come from the germline V gene (reference sequence). CDR3 length equals 15 residues. The CDR3 protein is CAWGDLSGHSYEQYF. The CDR3 nucleotides read TGTGCCTGGGGCGACTTAAGCGGGCACTCCTACGAGCAGTACTTC.

J is TRBJ2-7 and V is TRBV7-2, with 7 bases identical to TRBD1. The J call is in doubt because the DNA end fits TRBJ2-1 better. Germline assignment: CDR1 SGHTA and CDR2 FQGNSA. This CDR3 is 12 amino acids long. CDR3 sequence: CASSLSQGEQFF. In nucleotides, the CDR3 is TGTGCCAGCAGCTTATCACAGGGGGAGCAGTTCTTC.

In DNA, the CDR3 is TGTGCCATCAATCCAGCAAAACAAGAGACCCAGCATTTT. This gives the protein CAINPAKQETQHF. The chain joins TRBV10-3 to TRBJ1-5, with D unresolved. Germline V gene sequence: CDR1 ENHRY, CDR2 SYGVKD. This CDR3 has 13 amino acids. Deletions cut 7 bases from V and 11 bases from J, with 18 bases between.

This clonotype has just a few counts. The rearrangement links TRBV4-1 to TRBJ1-2; D might be TRBD1 (5 bases). From germline, CDR1 is MGHRA and CDR2 YSYEKL. The V end lost 4 bases, the J end lost 8 bases, and 14 bases lay between the germline ends. This CDR3 is built from 13 residues. This CDR3 reads CASSPSAWGGYTF. DNA for the CDR3: TGCGCCAGCAGCCCCAGCGCGTGGGGCGGCTACACCTTC.

In this sample, this clonotype turned up many times. Compared with germline, one end of the junction differs, possibly owing to a read error. The gene calls are TRBV5-1 and TRBJ2-7; 11 bases match TRBD2. The CDR3 runs 14 residues. Germline values: CDR1 SGHRS, CDR2 YFSETQ. The chain's CDR3 is CASSSTSGTYEQYF. The DNA for the CDR3 is TGTGCCAGCAGCTCGACTAGCGGGACCTACGAGCAGTACTTC.

This chain connects TRBV4-1 to TRBJ1-2; D call uncertain. The length of the CDR3 is 18 residues. Germline V gene lookup returns CDR1 MGHRA and CDR2 YSYEKL. Between the trimmed V and J ends, which lost 6 bases and 4 bases, there was a span of 27 bases. CDR3 sequence reads: CASSPFTPAIGRGYGYTF. The DNA for the CDR3 is TGCGCCAGCAGTCCATTTACGCCGGCCATCGGGCGGGGCTATGGCTACACCTTC.

The chain couples TRBV7-3 to TRBJ1-1; D not resolved. Germline assignment: CDR1 SGHTA and CDR2 FQGTGA. Trimming pared 2 bases from V and 0 bases from J, leaving 19 bases between. The CDR3 consists of 18 residues. CDR3 in DNA: TGTGCCAGCAGCTTATATTCCAGCTCTATACTCATGAACACTGAAGCTTTCTTT. This translates into CASSLYSSSILMNTEAFF.

This clonotype was observed many times. The V gene is TRBV25-1, the J gene TRBJ1-3; unclear D gene. CDR3 size: 15 residues. Per the germline V gene, CDR1 is MGHDK and CDR2 is SYGVNS. The V end was cut by 2 bases, the J end by 4 bases, with 12 bases between. The CDR3 bases are TGTGCCAGCAGTGAAAGCCTCCGTGCGGGAAACACCATATATTTT. Its protein is CASSESLRAGNTIYF.

This clonotype was seen only a few times. The chain carries TRBV5-5 and TRBJ1-2; D not certain. The germline V gene encodes CDR1 SGHKS and CDR2 YYEKEE (reference sequence). The length of the CDR3 is 12 residues. Trimming stripped 0 bases from V and 8 bases from J, with 8 bases between. The CDR3 DNA is TGTGCCAGCAGCTTGGGTGACTTAGGCTACACCTTC. Protein sequence: CASSLGDLGYTF.

V and J are TRBV7-2 and TRBJ1-2; TRBD1 is a possible D gene (5 bases). The CDR3 length is 13 residues. V gave up 5 bases and J gave up 6 bases, with 13 bases separating them. Germline loops: CDR1 SGHTA, CDR2 FQGNSA. The CDR3 spells CASSAGPGHGYTF. In DNA form, the CDR3 reads TGTGCCAGCAGCGCGGGACCGGGACATGGCTACACCTTC.

Notes on this clonotype: A much larger clone sits a single nucleotide away, making a read error possible. The chain couples TRBV19 to TRBJ1-5, with D uncertain. CDR3 length equals 14 residues. Germline V gene sequence: CDR1 LNHDA, CDR2 SQIVND (reference sequence). The CDR3 is CAGSQDHSNQPQHF. In nucleotides, the CDR3 is TGTGCCGGTAGCCAGGACCATAGCAATCAGCCCCAGCATTTT.

The table lists this clonotype with many counts. The chain recombines TRBV7-9 with TRBJ2-7; D is possibly TRBD2 (5 bases). Trimming cost V 4 bases and J 7 bases, with 11 bases left between them. The length of the CDR3 is 12 residues. Germline CDR1 is SEHNR and CDR2 is FQNEAQ (reference sequence). The CDR3 region is CASSWRALEQYF. CDR3 bases: TGTGCCAGCAGCTGGCGGGCTTTAGAGCAGTACTTC.

Note on this clonotype: The junction and the germline gene differ at one end; a read error may be behind it. The chain recombines TRBV10-3 with TRBJ2-7; TRBD1 matches at 10 bases. The CDR3 consists of 16 residues. Germline-derived CDR1 and CDR2 are ENHRY and SYGVKD. DNA for the CDR3: TGTGCCAGCAGTCCTCCCCCCGGGACAGGGGCCGGCGAGCAGTACTTC. It encodes CASSPPPGTGAGEQYF.

This chain joins TRBV5-5 and TRBJ1-5; possibly TRBD1 for D (6 bases). Germline V lookup: CDR1 SGHKS, CDR2 YYEKEE (reference sequence). The CDR3 covers 16 residues. The V end lost 2 bases, the J end lost 4 bases, and 16 bases lay between the germline ends. This CDR3 reads CASSLNDRRTNQPQHF. The CDR3 coding sequence is TGTGCCAGCAGCTTAAATGACAGGAGGACGAATCAGCCCCAGCATTTT.

The table lists this clonotype with many counts. V gene TRBV20-1 combines with J gene TRBJ1-6, with a possible D match to TRBD1 (6 bases). The V end lost 7 bases, the J end lost 9 bases, and 19 bases lay between the germline ends. The germline gives CDR1 DFQATT, CDR2 SNEGSKA (reference sequence). The CDR3 sequence is 14 residues long. The CDR3 sequence: CSVPQRGAGSPLHF. The DNA for the CDR3 is TGCAGTGTCCCTCAACGGGGGGCTGGTTCACCCCTCCACTTT.

In this sample, this clonotype turned up a few times. The chain links TRBV9 to TRBJ1-1, with a tentative D call TRBD1 (5 bases). V dropped 3 bases and J dropped 10 bases, with 16 bases sitting between them. Germline lookup yields CDR1 SGDLS and CDR2 YYNGEE. There are 13 residues in the CDR3. The CDR3 loop is CASSERAAGGAFF. The CDR3 bases are TGTGCCAGCAGCGAGCGGGCGGCGGGGGGAGCTTTCTTT.

The rearrangement joins TRBV7-8 to TRBJ2-6; 12 nucleotides match TRBD1. Germline-derived CDR1 and CDR2 are SGHVS and FQNEAQ. The length of the CDR3 is 20 residues. The J segment lost 0 bases and the V segment lost 6 bases, leaving 12 bases of the junction unmatched. The DNA of the CDR3 is TGTGCCAGCAGGGGGACAGGGGGCCAAGACTACCTCTCTGGGGCCAACGTCCTGACTTTC. Translating it yields CASRGTGGQDYLSGANVLTF.

This clonotype was seen at least ten times. The J gene is TRBJ2-7, the V gene TRBV2; TRBD2 matches 7 bases. The ends lost 7 bases at V and 2 bases at J; junction bases unmatched: 11. The CDR3 runs to 15 residues. Germline V gives CDR1 SNHLY, CDR2 FYNNEI. The CDR3 DNA reads TGTGCCAGCAACGGGAGGCTAGCGGAAACCTACGAGCAGTACTTC. It yields the protein CASNGRLAETYEQYF.